These T cell receptor beta chains were read from a single sample in a study of blood T cell repertoires in COVID-19. Clones were read by immunoSEQ multiplex PCR, and TCRdb kept only the in-frame ones, dropping some. This repertoire shows about 140,000 clones, over 60% found once; its top ten account for around 2.9%. What was sequenced was PBMCs or T cells enriched from blood (not recorded which). Receptors originate from a woman in her 50s who had recovered from COVID-19. Each CDR3 is given with its conserved first and last residue. The D gene is left open where the match is weak. The size entry is marked missing in some rows and otherwise reads once, few, many or a size class.

cdr3_length: 15; clone_size: NA; j_call: TRBJ1-4; d_call: TRBD1; v_call: TRBV7-2; cdr3_nt: TGTGCCAGCAGCGCCCGGACAGGGAATAATGAAAAACTGTTTTTT; cdr3_aa: CASSARTGNNEKLFF
cdr3_length: 16; clone_size: many; j_call: TRBJ2-2; d_call: TRBD2; v_call: TRBV24-1; cdr3_nt: TGTGCCACCAGACCAAACGGACTAGCGGGGAGAGGGGAGCTGTTTTTT; cdr3_aa: CATRPNGLAGRGELFF
cdr3_length: 13; clone_size: few; j_call: TRBJ2-1; d_call: NA; v_call: TRBV3-1/TRBV3-2; cdr3_nt: TGTGCCAGCAGCCTTGCACTCCCCGATGAGCAGTTCTTC; cdr3_aa: CASSLALPDEQFF
cdr3_length: 16; clone_size: NA; j_call: TRBJ1-5; d_call: NA; v_call: TRBV30; cdr3_nt: TGTGCCTGGAGTGTTGAGGGCGGCCCGGGTAATCGGGCCCAGCATTTT; cdr3_aa: CAWSVEGGPGNRAQHF
cdr3_length: 12; clone_size: medium-sized; j_call: TRBJ1-2; d_call: NA; v_call: TRBV30; cdr3_nt: TGTGCCTGGAGTGTCTACAGCTATGGCTACACCTTC; cdr3_aa: CAWSVYSYGYTF
cdr3_length: 14; clone_size: NA; j_call: TRBJ1-2; d_call: TRBD1; v_call: TRBV28; cdr3_nt: TGTGCCAGCACCGACTTTCAGGGGGATTGGGGCTACACCTTC; cdr3_aa: CASTDFQGDWGYTF
cdr3_length: 16; clone_size: NA; j_call: TRBJ1-5; d_call: NA; v_call: TRBV13; cdr3_nt: TGTGCCAGCAGCTTAGGTCCAGGGGATGGGAATCAGCCCCAGCATTTT; cdr3_aa: CASSLGPGDGNQPQHF
cdr3_length: 15; clone_size: NA; j_call: TRBJ1-3; d_call: NA; v_call: TRBV30; cdr3_nt: TGTGCCTGGAGTGTACCTCGCAGCTCTGGAAACACCATATATTTT; cdr3_aa: CAWSVPRSSGNTIYF
cdr3_length: 19; clone_size: NA; j_call: TRBJ1-4; d_call: NA; v_call: TRBV3-1/TRBV3-2; cdr3_nt: TGTGCCAGCAGCCAAGTGGCGGGGGGGCTATACAACCGTAATGAAAAACTGTTTTTT; cdr3_aa: CASSQVAGGLYNRNEKLFF
cdr3_length: 16; clone_size: once; j_call: TRBJ2-2; d_call: NA; v_call: TRBV3-1/TRBV3-2; cdr3_nt: TGTGCCAGCAGCCAAACGGTGCTAACGAACACCGGGGAGCTGTTTTTT; cdr3_aa: CASSQTVLTNTGELFF
cdr3_length: 15; clone_size: NA; j_call: TRBJ2-2; d_call: TRBD1; v_call: TRBV27; cdr3_nt: TGTGCCAGCAGTCCTCGACAGGGGTGGACCGGGGAGCTGTTTTTT; cdr3_aa: CASSPRQGWTGELFF
cdr3_length: 18; clone_size: NA; j_call: TRBJ1-5; d_call: TRBD1; v_call: TRBV5-6; cdr3_nt: TGTGCCAGCAGCCGTGAGACAGGGGGCGTAAATCGCAATCAGCCCCAGCATTTT; cdr3_aa: CASSRETGGVNRNQPQHF
cdr3_length: 15; clone_size: NA; j_call: TRBJ2-1; d_call: TRBD2; v_call: TRBV6-5; cdr3_nt: TGTGCCAGCAGTCGCGGGAGTAGTTTCTACAATGAGCAGTTCTTC; cdr3_aa: CASSRGSSFYNEQFF
cdr3_length: 13; clone_size: NA; j_call: TRBJ1-5; d_call: NA; v_call: TRBV2; cdr3_nt: TGTGCCAGCAATGGACAGACTAATCAGCCCCAGCATTTT; cdr3_aa: CASNGQTNQPQHF
cdr3_length: 14; clone_size: NA; j_call: TRBJ2-7; d_call: TRBD2; v_call: TRBV6-5; cdr3_nt: TGTGCCAGCACCACCACCGGGACTAGTGCCGAGCAGTACTTC; cdr3_aa: CASTTTGTSAEQYF
cdr3_length: 13; clone_size: NA; j_call: TRBJ1-6; d_call: NA; v_call: TRBV10-1; cdr3_nt: TGCGCCAGCAGTGAGGACACGAATTCACCCCTCCACTTT; cdr3_aa: CASSEDTNSPLHF
cdr3_length: 14; clone_size: NA; j_call: TRBJ1-5; d_call: TRBD1; v_call: TRBV27; cdr3_nt: TGTGCCAGCAGTTTAAACAGGGGTCGCCAGCCCCAGCATTTT; cdr3_aa: CASSLNRGRQPQHF
cdr3_length: 16; clone_size: once; j_call: TRBJ2-5; d_call: TRBD2; v_call: TRBV5-6; cdr3_nt: TGTGCCAGCAGCTTGGCCTCGGGGGGTCCCCAAGAGACCCAGTACTTC; cdr3_aa: CASSLASGGPQETQYF
cdr3_length: 16; clone_size: NA; j_call: TRBJ2-1; d_call: NA; v_call: TRBV5-1; cdr3_nt: TGCGCCAGCAGCTTGACCTATGGACAGTCCTACAATGAGCAGTTCTTC; cdr3_aa: CASSLTYGQSYNEQFF
cdr3_length: 15; clone_size: NA; j_call: TRBJ2-5; d_call: NA; v_call: TRBV3-1/TRBV3-2; cdr3_nt: TGTGCCAGCAGCCAAGAAAACAGAAACCAAGAGACCCAGTACTTC; cdr3_aa: CASSQENRNQETQYF
cdr3_length: 14; clone_size: NA; j_call: TRBJ2-7; d_call: NA; v_call: TRBV7-3; cdr3_nt: TGTGCCAGCAGCTCCCGGGACTTACCCTACGAGCAGTACTTC; cdr3_aa: CASSSRDLPYEQYF
cdr3_length: 17; clone_size: once; j_call: TRBJ2-2; d_call: TRBD2; v_call: TRBV18; cdr3_nt: TGTGCCAGCTCACCAGTCTTGCGCGGGAGGATCACCGGGGAGCTGTTTTTT; cdr3_aa: CASSPVLRGRITGELFF
cdr3_length: 14; clone_size: NA; j_call: TRBJ2-7; d_call: NA; v_call: TRBV5-1; cdr3_nt: TGCGCCAGCAGCGTTAAGGGGCCTGGCTACGAGCAGTACTTC; cdr3_aa: CASSVKGPGYEQYF
cdr3_length: 17; clone_size: few; j_call: TRBJ1-3; d_call: TRBD1; v_call: TRBV9; cdr3_nt: TGTGCCAGCAGCAACCGGGACAGGGAGCCCGGTGGAAACACCATATATTTT; cdr3_aa: CASSNRDREPGGNTIYF
cdr3_length: 15; clone_size: NA; j_call: TRBJ2-1; d_call: NA; v_call: TRBV5-4; cdr3_nt: TGTGCCAGCAGCTGGGAGGGGGGCTACGGGCGTGAGCAGTTCTTC; cdr3_aa: CASSWEGGYGREQFF
cdr3_length: 16; clone_size: NA; j_call: TRBJ1-6; d_call: NA; v_call: TRBV2; cdr3_nt: TGTGCCAGCAGTGAAGAGAATCGAAGGGGTAATTCACCCCTCCACTTT; cdr3_aa: CASSEENRRGNSPLHF
cdr3_length: 14; clone_size: NA; j_call: TRBJ1-2; d_call: TRBD1; v_call: TRBV7-9; cdr3_nt: TGTGCCAGCAGCTTATCAGCAGGGGGTAAGGGCTACACCTTC; cdr3_aa: CASSLSAGGKGYTF
cdr3_length: 15; clone_size: NA; j_call: TRBJ1-1; d_call: NA; v_call: TRBV7-2; cdr3_nt: TGTGCCAGCAGCCACCGGGGGAGGGGGAACACTGAAGCTTTCTTT; cdr3_aa: CASSHRGRGNTEAFF
cdr3_length: 16; clone_size: NA; j_call: TRBJ2-5; d_call: TRBD1; v_call: TRBV11-3; cdr3_nt: TGTGCCAGCAGTTCTACCGGGACAGGACGTGGAGAGACCCAGTACTTC; cdr3_aa: CASSSTGTGRGETQYF
cdr3_length: 15; clone_size: once; j_call: TRBJ2-1; d_call: TRBD2; v_call: TRBV5-8; cdr3_nt: TGTGCCTGCACAATAGGACTAGGACACTACAATGAGCAGTTCTTC; cdr3_aa: CACTIGLGHYNEQFF
cdr3_length: 15; clone_size: few; j_call: TRBJ1-2; d_call: TRBD1; v_call: TRBV2; cdr3_nt: TGTGCCAGCAGTGCAGGGACAGGGGGCTCCCATGGCTACACCTTC; cdr3_aa: CASSAGTGGSHGYTF
cdr3_length: 14; clone_size: once; j_call: TRBJ1-3; d_call: NA; v_call: TRBV4-1; cdr3_nt: TGCGCCAGCAGCCAAAGTCAGTCTGGAAACACCATATATTTT; cdr3_aa: CASSQSQSGNTIYF
cdr3_length: 18; clone_size: NA; j_call: TRBJ1-3; d_call: TRBD1; v_call: TRBV2; cdr3_nt: TGTGCCAGCAGACGCAGGGGGGAAAGGACAATTATGAGAAACACCATATATTTT; cdr3_aa: CASRRRGERTIMRNTIYF
cdr3_length: 16; clone_size: NA; j_call: TRBJ1-5; d_call: NA; v_call: TRBV5-1; cdr3_nt: TGCGCCAGCAGCTTGGAGGGAGATTATCGCAATCAGCCCCAGCATTTT; cdr3_aa: CASSLEGDYRNQPQHF
cdr3_length: 17; clone_size: NA; j_call: TRBJ2-7; d_call: TRBD2; v_call: TRBV9; cdr3_nt: TGTGCCAGCAGCGTAGGATCTAGCGGGGGGCCCTCCTACGAGCAGTACTTC; cdr3_aa: CASSVGSSGGPSYEQYF
cdr3_length: 17; clone_size: NA; j_call: TRBJ2-1; d_call: NA; v_call: TRBV11-3; cdr3_nt: TGTGCCAGCAGCTTAGACCACAGGGTAAGCTCCTACAATGAGCAGTTCTTC; cdr3_aa: CASSLDHRVSSYNEQFF
cdr3_length: 13; clone_size: NA; j_call: TRBJ2-7; d_call: NA; v_call: TRBV6-6; cdr3_nt: TGTGCCAGCAGACCCGAGGTTGGCTACGAGCAGTACTTC; cdr3_aa: CASRPEVGYEQYF
cdr3_length: 17; clone_size: NA; j_call: TRBJ1-2; d_call: TRBD1; v_call: TRBV4-1; cdr3_nt: TGCGCCAGCAGCCACCGGGACAGGGGGAATAGAAACTATGGCTACACCTTC; cdr3_aa: CASSHRDRGNRNYGYTF
cdr3_length: 18; clone_size: NA; j_call: TRBJ1-5; d_call: NA; v_call: TRBV4-1; cdr3_nt: TGCGCCAGTACCCACGAAGACGGGAGAGCGAATAGCAATCAGCCCCAGCATTTT; cdr3_aa: CASTHEDGRANSNQPQHF
cdr3_length: 17; clone_size: NA; j_call: TRBJ2-2; d_call: TRBD2; v_call: TRBV24-1; cdr3_nt: TGTGCCACCAGTGACCCCGGACTAGCGGGAGACACCGGGGAGCTGTTTTTT; cdr3_aa: CATSDPGLAGDTGELFF
cdr3_length: 14; clone_size: NA; j_call: TRBJ1-2; d_call: TRBD1; v_call: TRBV7-8; cdr3_nt: TGTGCCAGCAGCTTAGGAAGGGGGCCCTATGGCTACACCTTC; cdr3_aa: CASSLGRGPYGYTF
cdr3_length: 15; clone_size: NA; j_call: TRBJ1-6; d_call: NA; v_call: TRBV7-8; cdr3_nt: TGTGCCAGCAGCTTGGGGGGCGGGGGAAGTTCACCCCTCCACTTT; cdr3_aa: CASSLGGGGSSPLHF
cdr3_length: 15; clone_size: NA; j_call: TRBJ1-3; d_call: NA; v_call: TRBV7-3; cdr3_nt: TGTGCCAGCAGCCTCGGACAGATCTCTGGAAACACCATATATTTT; cdr3_aa: CASSLGQISGNTIYF
cdr3_length: 17; clone_size: NA; j_call: TRBJ2-2; d_call: TRBD2; v_call: TRBV4-1; cdr3_nt: TGCGCCAGCAGCCCGATTAAGCGGGGGGCCGAGGACGGGGAGCTGTTTTTT; cdr3_aa: CASSPIKRGAEDGELFF
cdr3_length: 14; clone_size: NA; j_call: TRBJ2-5; d_call: NA; v_call: TRBV7-2; cdr3_nt: TGTGCCAGCAGCCCAGGACTACTACCCGAGACCCAGTACTTC; cdr3_aa: CASSPGLLPETQYF
cdr3_length: 14; clone_size: NA; j_call: TRBJ1-2; d_call: NA; v_call: TRBV27; cdr3_nt: TGTGCCAGCAGTTTGTCCAGGGTGGACTATGGCTACACCTTC; cdr3_aa: CASSLSRVDYGYTF
cdr3_length: 14; clone_size: NA; j_call: TRBJ1-2; d_call: NA; v_call: TRBV5-1; cdr3_nt: TGCGCCAGCAGCTTGGGCGGGACGGAGTATGGCTACACCTTC; cdr3_aa: CASSLGGTEYGYTF
cdr3_length: 13; clone_size: once; j_call: TRBJ2-7; d_call: NA; v_call: TRBV7-3; cdr3_nt: TGTGCCAGCAGCTTAATCGGTTCGTACGAGCAGTACTTC; cdr3_aa: CASSLIGSYEQYF
cdr3_length: 14; clone_size: once; j_call: TRBJ2-6; d_call: NA; v_call: TRBV19; cdr3_nt: TGTGCCAGTAGTGTCCAGGCCGGGGCCAACGTCCTGACTTTC; cdr3_aa: CASSVQAGANVLTF
cdr3_length: 15; clone_size: NA; j_call: TRBJ2-3; d_call: TRBD2; v_call: TRBV7-6; cdr3_nt: TGTGCCAGCAGCTTAAGCGGGGGGGCCTCGGATACGCAGTATTTT; cdr3_aa: CASSLSGGASDTQYF
cdr3_length: 16; clone_size: NA; j_call: TRBJ2-1; d_call: TRBD1; v_call: TRBV7-9; cdr3_nt: TGTGCCAGCAGCACGCGACAGGGGGGGTCCTACAATGAGCAGTTCTTC; cdr3_aa: CASSTRQGGSYNEQFF
cdr3_length: 14; clone_size: NA; j_call: TRBJ2-5; d_call: NA; v_call: TRBV5-1; cdr3_nt: TGCGCCAGCAGCTGGAATACAGGGCAAGAGACCCAGTACTTC; cdr3_aa: CASSWNTGQETQYF